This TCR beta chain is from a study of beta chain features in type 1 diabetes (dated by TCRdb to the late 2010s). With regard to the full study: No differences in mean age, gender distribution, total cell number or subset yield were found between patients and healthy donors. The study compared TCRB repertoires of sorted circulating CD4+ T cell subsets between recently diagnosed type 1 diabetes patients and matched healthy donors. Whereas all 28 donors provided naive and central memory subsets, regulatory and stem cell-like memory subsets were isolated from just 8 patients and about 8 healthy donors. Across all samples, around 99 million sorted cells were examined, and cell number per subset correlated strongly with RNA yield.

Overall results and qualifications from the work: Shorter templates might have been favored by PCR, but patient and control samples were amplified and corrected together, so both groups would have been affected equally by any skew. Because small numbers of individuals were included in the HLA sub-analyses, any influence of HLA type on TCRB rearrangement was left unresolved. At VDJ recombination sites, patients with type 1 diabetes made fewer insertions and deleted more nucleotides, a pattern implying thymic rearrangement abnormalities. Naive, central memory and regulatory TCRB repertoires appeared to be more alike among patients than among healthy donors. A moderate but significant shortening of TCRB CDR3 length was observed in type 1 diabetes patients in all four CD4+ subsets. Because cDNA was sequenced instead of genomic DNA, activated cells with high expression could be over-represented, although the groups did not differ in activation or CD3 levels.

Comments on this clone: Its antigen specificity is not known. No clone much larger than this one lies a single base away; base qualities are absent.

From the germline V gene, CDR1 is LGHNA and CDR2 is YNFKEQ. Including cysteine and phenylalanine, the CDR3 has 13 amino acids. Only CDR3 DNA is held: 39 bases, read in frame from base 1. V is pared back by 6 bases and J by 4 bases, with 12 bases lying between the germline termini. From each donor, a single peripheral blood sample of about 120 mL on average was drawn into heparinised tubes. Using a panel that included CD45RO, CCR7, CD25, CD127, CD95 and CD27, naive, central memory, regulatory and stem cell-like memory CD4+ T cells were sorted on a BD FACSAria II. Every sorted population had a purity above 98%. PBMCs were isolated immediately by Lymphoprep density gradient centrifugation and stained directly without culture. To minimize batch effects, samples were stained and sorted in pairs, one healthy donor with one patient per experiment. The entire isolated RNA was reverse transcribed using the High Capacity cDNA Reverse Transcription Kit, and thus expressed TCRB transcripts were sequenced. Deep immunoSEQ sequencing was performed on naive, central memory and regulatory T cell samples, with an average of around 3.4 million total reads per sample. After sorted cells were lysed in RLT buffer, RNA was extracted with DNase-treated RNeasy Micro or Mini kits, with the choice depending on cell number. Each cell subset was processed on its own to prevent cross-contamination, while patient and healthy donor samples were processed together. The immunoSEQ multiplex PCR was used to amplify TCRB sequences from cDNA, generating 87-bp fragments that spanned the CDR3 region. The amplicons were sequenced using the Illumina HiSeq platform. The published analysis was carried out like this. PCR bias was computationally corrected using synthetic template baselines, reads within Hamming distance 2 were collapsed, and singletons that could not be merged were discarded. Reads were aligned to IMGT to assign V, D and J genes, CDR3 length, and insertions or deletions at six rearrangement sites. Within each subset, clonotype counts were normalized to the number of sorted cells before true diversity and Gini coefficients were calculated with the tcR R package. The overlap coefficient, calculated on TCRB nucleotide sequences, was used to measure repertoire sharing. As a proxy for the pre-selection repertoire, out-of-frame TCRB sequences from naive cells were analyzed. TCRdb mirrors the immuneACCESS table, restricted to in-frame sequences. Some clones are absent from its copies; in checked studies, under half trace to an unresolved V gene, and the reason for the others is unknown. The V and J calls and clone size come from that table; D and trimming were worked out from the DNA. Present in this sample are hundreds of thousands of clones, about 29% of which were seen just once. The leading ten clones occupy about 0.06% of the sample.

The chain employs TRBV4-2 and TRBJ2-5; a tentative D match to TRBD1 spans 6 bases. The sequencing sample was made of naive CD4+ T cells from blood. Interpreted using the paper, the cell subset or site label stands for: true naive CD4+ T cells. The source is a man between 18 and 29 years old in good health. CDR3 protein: CASRQTGTETQYF. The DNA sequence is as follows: TGTGCCAGCAGGCAAACAGGGACAGAGACCCAGTACTTC.